This TCR beta chain was sequenced in a study of OX40 agonist ivuxolimab in advanced cancers. Turning to the study itself: Every 2 weeks, ivuxolimab was infused into the patients intravenously at between 0.01 and 10 mg/kg.

Study-wide points: CD4+ and CD8+ blood T cells expanded clonally by week 6 at 0.1 to 3.0 mg/kg. Patients who responded partially at 0.1-3.0 mg/kg showed clonal expansion ranking among the lowest.

Repertoires were generated with immunoSEQ multiplex PCR, while TCRdb's copy carries only in-frame clones and drops some. The table shows tens of thousands of clones, with 75% to 95% occurring only once. Remarks on this clone: The antigen is undetermined.

Individuals having autoimmune disease history or systemic immunosuppression were not enrolled. The V gene lost 0 bases and the J gene lost 4 bases, with 10 bases spanning the gap. CDR3 length equals 15 residues. CDR1 is MNHNS and CDR2 is SASEGT in the germline V gene. This chain links TRBV6-1 with TRBJ1-3, with D possibly being TRBD1 (5 bases). The sample was CD4+ or CD8+ T cells sorted from blood, taken in a trial of the OX40 agonist ivuxolimab. The sequence was obtained from an adult with an advanced solid tumor such as melanoma, head and neck, liver or kidney cancer. The CDR3 DNA sequence: TGTGCCAGCAGTGAAGCCACAGGATCCGGAAACACCATATATTTT. This gives the protein CASSEATGSGNTIYF.